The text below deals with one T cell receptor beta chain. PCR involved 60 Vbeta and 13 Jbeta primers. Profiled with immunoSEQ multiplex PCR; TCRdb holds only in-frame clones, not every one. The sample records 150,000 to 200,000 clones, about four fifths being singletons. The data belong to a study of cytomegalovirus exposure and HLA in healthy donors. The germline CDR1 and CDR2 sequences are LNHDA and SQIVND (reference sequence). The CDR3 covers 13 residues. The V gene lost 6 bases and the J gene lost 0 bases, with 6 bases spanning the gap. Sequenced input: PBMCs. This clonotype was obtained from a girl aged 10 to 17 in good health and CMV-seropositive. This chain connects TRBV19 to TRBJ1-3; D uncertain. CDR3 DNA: TGTGCCAGTAGGCAGGCCTCTGGAAACACCATATATTTT. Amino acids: CASRQASGNTIYF.